This T cell receptor beta chain was found in a study of cytomegalovirus exposure and HLA in healthy donors (dated by TCRdb to about 2017). Some background on the complete study: An earlier analysis of roughly 570 of the donors reported around 280 Gb of sequence data and some 110 million unique TCR beta sequences obtained from roughly 180 million T cells. An early release covering roughly 600 HLA-typed donors comprised roughly 300 gigabases of sequencing data and 85 million or so unique TCR sequences. Of the 398 genotyped donors, approximately 83% fell in the genetic ancestry cluster associated with self-reported Caucasian donors. The study was designed to test whether signatures of past pathogen exposure could be identified by cataloging public T cell receptors. The T cell repertoires of around 730 subjects were profiled by immunosequencing and related to cytomegalovirus serostatus. Along with the approximately 670-subject first cohort, a separate validation cohort of 120 different subjects was used. The study combined high-throughput TCR immunosequencing, statistical association of individual TCRs with disease status, and machine learning to predict cytomegalovirus infection status. In a later analysis, previously published TCR beta repertoires from 550 to 750 donors were re-analyzed and high-resolution HLA genotyping was added so that TCR occurrence patterns could be studied. Rather than using new phenotypic data, the later analysis identified candidate immune exposures from TCR beta sequences and from how often those sequences occurred across donors. An earlier analysis of several hundred of the donors used high-throughput TCR beta sequencing to judge whether each TCR beta V gene segment behaved as functional or pseudogenic. Donor age, sex, ethnicity and CMV serostatus were collected together with the repertoire data. In a later genetic analysis, genome-wide SNP genotypes for about three fifths of the roughly 670 donors were used, and that subset was treated as a discovery cohort. All discovery cohort repertoires had been generated using a single sequencing platform. Class I and class II HLA loci were covered by the typing at four-digit resolution. The number of typed donors differed by locus: about 620-640 for A, B, C, DRB1 and DQB1; 500 to 550 for DQA1; around 610 for DPA1; and around 470 for DPB1. About five DR-DQ haplotypes were treated as single units for association and clustering because of strong linkage in the cohort. Among several hundred genotyped donors of the cohort, an average of roughly 230,000 unique TCR beta nucleotide sequences was sequenced per donor, of which roughly 17% were non-productive. Paper-wide results and their limitations: Some IMGT-functional V segments, including TRBV6-2 and TRBV6-3, could not be distinguished by the 87-base-pair reads and were therefore excluded. An association between a missense DCLRE1C variant and V-gene and J-gene trimming of TCR beta chains was found in a later genetic analysis and replicated in an independent cohort. In vitro tests confirmed that a few of the cytomegalovirus-associated TCR beta chains recognize cytomegalovirus antigens. Most TCR sequences were seen in very few donors, while some public TCRs were found in many individuals. Linkage disequilibrium might explain the correlated functional status among segregating V segments, but an unknown experimental factor could not be ruled out. CMV serostatus was the only immune exposure information available for the cohort. A further reported finding was that TCR beta sequences accurately predicted the HLA-A and HLA-B alleles for most subjects in the first cohort. A later analysis associated about 18,000 TCR beta sequences with specific HLA alleles at a false discovery rate of 0.05. A later analysis found that most CMV-associated TCR beta chains appeared HLA-restricted, with HLA associations seemingly driven largely by CMV exposure. In this cohort, only TCR beta chains were sequenced, and detectable features were limited by the absence of alpha or paired-chain data. In a later analysis, HLA-associated TCR beta chains showed more clonal expansion and lower generation probabilities than non-associated chains that were equally common. The authors suggested that the approach could potentially be generalized to other disease states and immunological phenotypes. Sequencing depth was assumed to be roughly uniform across donors in the presence/absence analyses, though that assumption may not hold. An earlier analysis of approximately 600 of the donors showed that most TCR beta V segments appeared in productive rearrangements either about 90% or about 30% of the time, which broadly matched IMGT annotations. A later genetic analysis reported fewer N-insertions in productive TCRs among donors in an Asian-associated ancestry cluster than the roughly 620-donor mean. Cytomegalovirus status was reported to be diagnosed by the classifier with high specificity and sensitivity in both the original and validation cohorts. When HLA alleles, especially DR and DQ, strongly co-occurred, TCR associations were difficult to assign to individual alleles. Because some donors lacked HLA typing at each locus, the association tests relied only on the typed subset. A cluster of highly shared sequence variants was judged likely to represent a technical artifact of the sequencing pipeline. Seventeen rarely observed V segments, including chromosome 9 orphons, were excluded from the earlier analysis of some 590 of the donors because counts were too low. In the study, some 160 TCR beta chains were listed as associated with cytomegalovirus. According to a later analysis, parvovirus B19, influenza, CMV and Epstein-Barr virus appeared linked to several top co-occurrence clusters. According to a later analysis, TCR association rates differed among HLA loci, with DRB1 alleles showing the most associated TCRs and HLA-C alleles showing the fewest.

The V end gives up 4 bases and the J end 0 bases, leaving 3 bases in the junction not matched to a gene. The CDR3 has 15 amino acids, counting the end cysteine and phenylalanine. The kept DNA is CDR3 alone, 45 bases in frame from the first base. According to the germline V gene, CDR1 reads SGHTA and CDR2 reads FQGNSA. Concerning this clone itself: Its antigen specificity is not known. Base-call qualities are not available, and no considerably larger clone is one nucleotide away.

The library was generated by the immunoSEQ multiplex PCR assay. A mixture of 60 forward primers for TCR Vbeta segments and 13 reverse primers for TCR Jbeta segments was used in the multiplex PCR. The CDR3 region of rearranged TCR beta genes was amplified from genomic DNA with a multiplex PCR assay. Amplified TCR beta libraries were sequenced as 87-base-pair reads on the Illumina HiSeq System. Under the source paper's analysis protocol: In a later analysis, tens of millions of unique TCR beta chains were counted across the 500 to 700 repertoires, and about 10 million of these chains were shared by at least two donors. Raw reads were error-corrected and collapsed into unique sequences by a nearest-neighbor algorithm in which closely related sequences were merged to remove PCR and sequencing errors. CDR3 sequences were aligned to IMGT reference sequences to assign V, D and J gene segments. Each retained sequence needed at least a six-nucleotide match to both a V gene segment and a J gene segment. Rearrangements were classified as productive when the CDR3 lacked stop codons and remained in frame with V and J, and all other rearrangements were classified as non-productive. CDR3 was defined by IMGT convention, running from the second conserved V-encoded cysteine to the conserved J-encoded phenylalanine. The earlier analysis of 587 of the donors excluded sequences that lacked an unambiguous match to a single V gene segment. In an earlier analysis of a few hundred of the donors, V segments were called functional above 56.7% productive rearrangements and were called segregating when the between-donor standard deviation exceeded 5%. A statistical classification framework was built for diagnosing cytomegalovirus status from the catalog of TCR beta chain sequences. In a later analysis, TCR nucleotide sequences were compared against IMGT/GENE-DB human TR gene sequences so that V and J genes could be assigned. The TCRdist pipeline was used in a later analysis to assign CDR3 sequences and most-parsimonious VDJ recombination scenarios. In a later analysis, each TCR beta chain was defined by its CDR3 amino acid sequence together with its V-gene family, and reads without a unique V-gene family were excluded. To address suspected cross-contamination and a sequencing artifact, a later analysis removed some 620 highly shared, low-generation-probability nucleotide sequences. For each public chain, a later analysis derived a clonal expansion index from normalized ranks of inferred template counts within each repertoire. In a later analysis, generation probabilities were computed using a VDJ recombination model fitted to out-of-frame rearrangements, and the results were checked against IGoR. A later analysis scored TCR-TCR, TCR-HLA and TCR-CMV co-occurrence with hypergeometric tests, applying a repertoire-size bias correction to TCR pairs. To estimate false discovery rates, a later analysis permuted the HLA or CMV assignments 20 times. In a later analysis, co-occurring TCRs were grouped with DBSCAN, and TCRdist sequence similarity was added when clustering was performed within HLA-allele-positive subsets. For co-occurrence clustering, repertoires with fewer than 30,000 or more than 120,000 public chains were excluded, along with several repertoires with anomalous nucleotide sharing. TCRdb stores this immuneACCESS table with in-frame sequences only. Part of the clones is absent; in the studies checked, under half of the shortfall reflects unresolved V genes, and no reason is known for the rest. V, J and clone size are taken as reported in that table, and D and trimming were inferred from the DNA itself. The sample data list about 82,000 clones, and about 77% of these were observed just once. 3.3% of the sample belongs to the ten largest clones.

The cohort was made up of several hundred healthy bone marrow donors. At the time of sampling, all cohort members were nominally healthy, though unrecorded immune exposures were likely present. The donor was CMV seronegative and belonged to the group of 320 or so seronegative cohort members. Every donor gave a peripheral blood sample, and the peripheral blood mononuclear cells from that sample were used for TCR beta sequencing. The Qiagen DNeasy Blood Extraction Kit was used to extract genomic DNA from the blood cell samples. Recombination joined TRBV7-2 with TRBJ2-3, and 8 junction bases match TRBD2. The sample comprised PBMCs. The sequence was obtained from a man in his fifties in good health and CMV-seronegative. CDR3 reads: CASSSRLASTDTQYF. The nucleotide sequence reads TGTGCCAGCAGCTCCCGACTAGCGAGCACAGATACGCAGTATTTT. Here the CDR3 is joined to the reference TRBV7-2 and TRBJ2-3 genes, and the full variable domain is: GAGVSQSPSNKVTEKGKDVELRCDPISGHTALYWYRQSLGQGLEFLIYFQGNSAPDKSGLPSDRFSAERTGGSVSTLTIQRTQQEDSAVYLCASSSRLASTDTQYFGPGTRLTVL.